This is a list of T cell receptor beta chains from one sample in a study of CD8 T cells in Susac syndrome. TCRdb fed the immunoSEQ multiplex PCR reads into MiXCR, producing one record per CDR3 protein. The sample has 210,000 or so distinct CDR3 sequences; roughly nine tenths are singletons. The specimen sequenced was CD8+ T cells from PBMCs. The source is a human donor with multiple sclerosis. The CDR3 runs from the conserved cysteine through the conserved F or W. The D gene is left open where the match is weak. Size values are once, few and many counts, or a class for expanded clones, and some rows have none.

>TRBD2|.|TRBV7-9|TRBJ2-7
CASSYPTSPYEQYF
TGTGCCAGCAGCTACCCGACTAGCCCCTACGAGCAGTACTTC
>.|.|TRBV4-3|TRBJ2-7
CASSQDQASQSYEQYF
TGCGCCAGCAGCCAAGATCAGGCTAGTCAGAGCTACGAGCAGTACTTC
>TRBD1|.|TRBV9|TRBJ1-4
CASSAQPPGTGNEKLFF
TGTGCCAGCAGCGCCCAACCCCCCGGGACAGGGAATGAAAAACTGTTTTTT
>TRBD1|.|TRBV11-3|TRBJ2-5
CASSSPTGTGETQYF
TGTGCCAGCAGCTCTCCCACCGGGACAGGGGAGACCCAGTACTTC
>TRBD1|.|TRBV7-8|TRBJ2-1
CASSQGDDEQFF
TGTGCCAGCTCACAGGGGGACGATGAGCAGTTCTTC
>TRBD2|.|TRBV29-1|TRBJ2-7
CSVPGLAAYEQYF
TGCAGCGTCCCGGGACTAGCAGCCTACGAGCAGTACTTC
>.|.|TRBV9|TRBJ2-2
CASSVGSGANTGELFF
TGTGCCAGCAGCGTAGGTAGCGGCGCGAACACCGGGGAGCTGTTTTTT
>.|.|TRBV7-9|TRBJ1-4
CASSPPFGATNEKLFF
TGTGCCAGCAGCCCACCCTTTGGGGCAACTAATGAAAAACTGTTTTTT
>.|.|TRBV2|TRBJ1-4
CASSERGGTNEKLFF
TGTGCCAGCAGTGAACGGGGGGGCACTAATGAAAAACTGTTTTTT
>.|.|TRBV2|TRBJ2-7
CASSPLMEQYF
TGTGCCAGCAGCCCCCTGATGGAGCAGTACTTC
>TRBD2|.|TRBV12-3/TRBV12-4|TRBJ2-7
CASSPQGSGSHYEQYF
TGTGCCAGCAGTCCGCAGGGGAGCGGGAGTCACTACGAGCAGTACTTC
>.|.|TRBV7-9|TRBJ2-7
CASSLALQAEQYF
TGTGCCAGCAGCTTAGCCCTGCAGGCAGAGCAGTACTTC
>TRBD1|once|TRBV7-9|TRBJ1-2
CASSSPSTRPGTGGIRYTF
TGTGCCAGCAGCTCTCCAAGCACCCGTCCCGGGACAGGGGGCATCCGCTACACCTTC
>TRBD2|.|TRBV10-2|TRBJ2-1
CASILAGEQFF
TGCGCCAGCATACTAGCGGGTGAGCAGTTCTTC
>TRBD2|.|TRBV15|TRBJ2-7
CATSREGTSSYEQYF
TGTGCCACCAGCAGAGAGGGGACTAGCTCCTACGAGCAGTACTTC
>TRBD1|.|TRBV6-2/TRBV6-3|TRBJ2-4
CASSRKVLTGVMNIQYF
TGTGCCAGCTCTAGAAAGGTCCTGACAGGGGTAATGAACATTCAGTACTTC
>.|.|TRBV3-1|TRBJ2-5
CASSQDRAAQETQYF
TGTGCCAGCAGCCAAGATCGCGCAGCACAAGAGACCCAGTACTTC
>.|.|TRBV20-1|TRBJ2-3
CSAGGGSTDTQYF
TGCAGTGCTGGGGGCGGTAGCACAGATACGCAGTATTTT
>.|.|TRBV4-3|TRBJ2-3
CASSPFGTPDTQYF
TGCGCCAGCAGCCCCTTTGGCACCCCAGATACGCAGTATTTT
>.|.|TRBV30|TRBJ1-1
CAWSVAGGNTEAFF
TGTGCCTGGAGCGTAGCGGGGGGCAACACTGAAGCTTTCTTT
>.|.|TRBV19|TRBJ2-7
CASSLGGGDYPYEQYF
TGTGCCAGTAGCCTCGGCGGGGGCGATTATCCCTACGAGCAGTACTTC
>.|.|TRBV20-1|TRBJ2-1
CSARDPTGYNEQFF
TGCAGTGCTAGAGATCCGACGGGTTACAATGAGCAGTTCTTC
>.|.|TRBV4-3|TRBJ2-7
CASSQDRGLYEQYF
TGCGCCAGCAGCCAAGACCGGGGGCTTTACGAGCAGTACTTC
>.|.|TRBV10-3|TRBJ2-1
CAIGRRETVPHNEQFF
TGTGCCATCGGGAGACGGGAGACTGTACCCCACAATGAGCAGTTCTTC
>TRBD1|.|TRBV19|TRBJ2-7
CASGTDPYEQYF
TGTGCCAGTGGGACAGACCCCTACGAGCAGTACTTC
>.|once|TRBV29-1|TRBJ2-7
CSVRDTSYEQYF
TGCAGCGTTCGGGACACCTCCTACGAGCAGTACTTC
>.|once|TRBV4-2|TRBJ1-2
CASSQDASAARTYGYTF
TGTGCCAGCAGCCAAGATGCCTCGGCGGCTCGAACCTATGGCTACACCTTC
>.|.|TRBV12-3/TRBV12-4|TRBJ1-5
CASSFRDSNQPQHF
TGTGCCAGCAGTTTTAGGGATAGCAATCAGCCCCAGCATTTT
>.|.|TRBV12-3/TRBV12-4|TRBJ1-1
CASSLTGGVSEAFF
TGTGCCAGCAGTTTAACCGGGGGCGTTTCTGAAGCTTTCTTT
>.|.|TRBV24-1|TRBJ1-2
CATSDLADGYTF
TGTGCCACCAGTGATCTTGCCGATGGCTACACCTTC
>.|.|TRBV3-1|TRBJ2-1
CASSQDRFPGREQFF
TGTGCCAGCAGCCAAGATCGGTTTCCGGGGAGGGAGCAGTTCTTC
>.|.|TRBV20-1|TRBJ1-1
CSAAAQPNTEAFF
TGCAGTGCTGCGGCACAGCCGAACACTGAAGCTTTCTTT
>TRBD2|.|TRBV2|TRBJ2-1
CASSEAQSLAGGNEQFF
TGTGCCAGCAGTGAAGCGCAGTCGCTAGCGGGGGGCAATGAGCAGTTCTTC
>.|.|TRBV9|TRBJ1-5
CASSVARSNQPQHF
TGTGCCAGCAGCGTAGCTAGAAGCAATCAGCCCCAGCATTTT
>TRBD1|.|TRBV9|TRBJ1-3
CASSPRTGATSGNTIYF
TGTGCCAGCAGCCCAAGGACAGGGGCGACCTCTGGAAACACCATATATTTT
>TRBD1|.|TRBV28|TRBJ2-7
CASSLGTGVPGYEQYF
TGTGCCAGCAGTTTAGGAACAGGGGTCCCAGGATACGAGCAGTACTTC
>TRBD1|.|TRBV7-9|TRBJ1-1
CASSSLTGTEAFF
TGTGCCAGCAGCTCCCTGACAGGGACTGAAGCTTTCTTT
>.|.|TRBV5-1|TRBJ2-5
CASSLRGTPGETQYF
TGCGCCAGCAGCTTGCGGGGGACACCCGGTGAGACCCAGTACTTC
>TRBD2|.|TRBV27|TRBJ2-2
CASSETSGSTGELFF
TGTGCCAGCAGTGAGACTAGCGGATCCACCGGGGAGCTGTTTTTT
>.|.|TRBV19|TRBJ2-5
CATMMAGTQYF
TGTGCCACCATGATGGCGGGGACCCAGTACTTC
>.|.|TRBV7-9|TRBJ2-3
CASSFLGGVQDDTQYF
TGTGCCAGCAGCTTTCTAGGAGGGGTACAGGACGATACGCAGTATTTT
>.|.|TRBV13|TRBJ2-1
CASSLLLGPAAYYNEQFF
TGTGCCAGCAGCCTACTGTTGGGGCCCGCAGCGTACTACAATGAGCAGTTCTTC
>TRBD2|.|TRBV12-3/TRBV12-4|TRBJ2-3
CASSLGGWSTQYF
TGTGCCAGCAGTCTCGGGGGGTGGAGTACGCAGTATTTT
>.|few|TRBV21-1|TRBJ2-1
CASSPMVGGSYNEQFF
TGTGCCAGCAGCCCCATGGTGGGGGGGTCCTACAATGAGCAGTTCTTC
>.|.|TRBV12-3/TRBV12-4|TRBJ2-5
CASSLHYGLGMEDQYF
TGTGCCAGCAGTTTACATTATGGACTGGGGATGGAGGACCAGTACTTC
>.|.|TRBV20-1|TRBJ1-2
CSAFVLNYGYTF
TGCAGTGCTTTCGTCCTCAACTATGGCTACACCTTC
>TRBD1|.|TRBV12-5|TRBJ1-2
CASGPEGAGGYTF
TGTGCTAGTGGTCCGGAGGGGGCGGGAGGCTACACCTTC
>.|.|TRBV5-4|TRBJ1-2
CASSLVSGSYGYTF
TGTGCCAGCAGCTTGGTTTCGGGAAGCTATGGCTACACCTTC
>.|few|TRBV6-2/TRBV6-3|TRBJ1-2
CASSPGQNYGYTF
TGTGCCAGCAGTCCCGGACAGAACTATGGCTACACCTTC
>TRBD1|.|TRBV5-6|TRBJ1-1
CASSGDRPYTEAFF
TGTGCCAGCAGCGGGGACAGGCCGTACACTGAAGCTTTCTTT
>.|.|TRBV12-3/TRBV12-4|TRBJ1-2
CASSFTPDRNYGYTF
TGTGCCAGCAGTTTTACGCCAGACAGGAACTATGGCTACACCTTC